The T cell receptor (beta chain) described here comes from a study of shared clonotypes between healthy human individuals (TCRdb year 2020). Background on the whole study: The cohort included a few men and two women between 18 and 49 years of age. Libraries were prepared and TCR repertoires were sequenced by different laboratories using diverse techniques, in order to increase sequencing depth and limit assay-specific biases. To estimate repertoire size and how much clonotype sharing occurs between individuals, the study deeply sequenced the blood TCR repertoires of several healthy adults. For each donor, CD4 naive and CD4 memory were each given three plates, CD8 naive was given two plates, and CD8 memory was given one plate. Between about 0.94 and 8.9 billion PBMCs per donor were obtained by leukapheresis.

Overall results and qualifications from the work: Estimated clonotype richness was generally larger for naive than for memory subsets. Pairwise subsampling indicated that sequencing depth was expected to affect the degree of clonotype sharing among donors. The genetic and exposure-history diversity represented was limited by the small number of donors. Sampling was restricted to blood, and TCR repertoires in tissues likely differ from the TCR repertoires found in blood. Compared with non-shared clonotypes, clonotypes shared by all four sorted-subset donors had higher generation probabilities. Approximately 5% of naive CD4, 3.5% of naive CD8, 2.3% of memory CD4, and 0.4% of memory CD8 clonotypes were shared across four donors. Rarefaction of sorted-subset datasets indicated incomplete sequencing despite the large sequencing depth.

Notes on this clone: Its antigen is currently not known. The sample holds no much larger clone one base away, and base qualities are not on file.

According to the germline V gene (reference sequence), CDR1 reads SGHNT and CDR2 reads YYREEE. Its CDR3 holds 16 amino acids, cysteine through phenylalanine. Only the CDR3 part of the read is kept: 48 bases, read in frame from the first base. Cut back by 1 base and 0 bases, the V and J ends lie 10 bases apart. TCR CDR3 regions were amplified from genomic DNA by multiplex PCR using the deep immunoSEQ assay. Genomic DNA extracted from each cell subset was distributed evenly over all wells of several immunoSEQ 96-well plates, and each plate served as one replicate. For sorted subsets, approximately 200 ng of genomic DNA, equivalent to 30,000 or so T cell genomes, went into each replicate PCR. The purified libraries were quantified using a Qubit 3.0 fluorometer, sized with a Bioanalyzer 2100, and then quantified again using the KAPA Library Quantification kit. Every immunoSEQ 96-well plate was sequenced on a dedicated single-read 150-cycle Illumina NextSeq 550 flow cell. Concerning the study's data processing: Because only junctional sequences without quality scores were contained in the immunoSEQ output, filtering matching that applied to full-length reads could not be performed. Sequences were annotated with PyIR, a Python wrapper for IgBLAST v1.9, and V/J genes and CDR3 were assigned using IMGT germline references. Reads were filtered out if the reads had weak V/J assignments (E-value above 1e-6), no CDR3, stop codons, out-of-frame junctions, or ambiguous translated residues. V3J clonotypes were defined as sequences sharing the same inferred V gene, J gene, and CDR3 amino acid sequence. The percentage overlap between two repertoires was calculated by dividing the number of shared unique clonotypes by the size of the smaller repertoire. Three approaches were used to assess repertoire richness: RTK rarefaction, the Chao1 estimator, and Recon v2.1 estimates of unobserved clonotypes. Generation probabilities were computed with OLGA for all TCRbeta clonotypes obtained by the gDNA method from several donors. TCRdb obtained this table from immuneACCESS and retained in-frame rearrangements with V and J assigned. These tables miss some clones; where compared with another copy, unresolved V genes account for less than half of the shortfall, and the remainder is unexplained. Clone size and V and J calls were adopted from that table, with D and trimming inferred from the DNA. This sample gives hundreds of thousands of clones in total; approximately 90% of them show up just once. The ten biggest clones cover approximately 25% of the sample.

CD8 naive samples were CD45RO-negative cells positively selected for CCR7, giving a CD45RA+CCR7+ population that excluded TemRA cells. The donors were healthy, HIV-negative adults who had no recently reported acute infections or vaccinations. Every donor was a Caucasian adult living in Nashville, Tennessee, USA. Blood was collected by leukapheresis, and PBMCs were isolated by Ficoll-Histopaque density gradient centrifugation and then cryopreserved in liquid nitrogen vapor phase. Analytical flow cytometry was used to check the purity and quantity of every magnetically sorted T cell population. From each sorted fraction, genomic DNA was isolated and quantified by UV absorbance on a Nanodrop 2000c.

The chain links TRBV5-4 with TRBJ1-4; the D gene is unclear. Sequenced: naive CD8+ T cells sorted from blood. Reading the label with the study, this specimen's cell subset or site is: CD45RA+CCR7+. This sequence originates from a man aged 30-40 years in good health. The CDR3 loop reads CASSLRTAATNEKLFF. In nucleotides, the sequence is TGTGCCAGCAGCTTGCGGACGGCAGCAACTAATGAAAAACTGTTTTTT.